These 9 T cell receptor beta chains were sequenced from one sample in a study of T cells in localized non-small cell lung cancer (dated by TCRdb to the early 2020s). The method behind the library was the immunoSEQ multiplex PCR assay. TCRdb took over this immuneACCESS table, retaining in-frame rearrangements with V and J assigned. Such tables are incomplete; in checked studies, under half of the missing clones stem from an unresolved V gene, and the remainder is unexplained. The sample data list 970 or so clones, and less than 25% of these were observed just once. Around a fifth of the sample lies in the top ten. The sample here was normal lung tissue next to the tumor, taken before any cancer treatment. Every receptor here comes from a male donor older than 55 with stage I lung adenocarcinoma.

This clone was seen only a few times. The chain is built from TRBV6-8 and TRBJ2-1; tentative D call: TRBD1 (6 bases). Per germline, CDR1 MNHGY and CDR2 SAAAGT. V gave up 2 bases and J gave up 9 bases, with 11 bases separating them. The CDR3 sequence is 13 residues long. The CDR3 is CASSYGTGTEQFF. The CDR3 DNA follows: TGTGCCAGCAGTTACGGCACAGGGACTGAGCAGTTCTTC.

This clone showed up just a few times. The chain joins TRBV28 to TRBJ1-1; TRBD1 matches at 7 bases. The CDR3 sequence is 15 residues long. Germline V gene sequence: CDR1 MDHEN, CDR2 SYDVKM. V shed 3 bases, J shed 0 bases, and the junction held 4 bases outside the gene matches. The CDR3 sequence: CASSFPGTVNTEAFF. In nucleotides, the CDR3 is TGTGCCAGCAGTTTTCCCGGGACAGTGAACACTGAAGCTTTCTTT.

The rearrangement uses TRBV11-3 and TRBJ2-5; D is unresolved. Looked up from germline, CDR1 is SGHNT and CDR2 is YENEEA. V shed 8 bases and J shed 1 base, with 14 bases lying between them. The CDR3 has 14 amino acids. The CDR3 nucleotides read TGTGCCAGCTCTCTTACGGCGGTCCAAGAGACCCAGTACTTC. This sequence encodes CASSLTAVQETQYF. The full variable domain, rest sourced from reference TRBV11-3 and TRBJ2-5, is EAGVVQSPRYKIIEKKQPVAFWCNPISGHNTLYWYLQNLGQGPELLIRYENEEAVDDSQLPKDRFSAERLKGVDSTLKIQPAELGDSAVYLCASSLTAVQETQYFGPGTRLLVL.

By its share, this clone is medium-sized (0.01 to 0.1%). The J gene is TRBJ2-1, the V gene TRBV6-8, with 10 bases that match TRBD1. This CDR3 region has 19 residues. Germline CDR1 is MNHGY and CDR2 is SAAAGT. V was clipped by 5 bases and J by 1 base; unmatched bases: 14. Written as DNA, the CDR3 is TGTGCCAGCAGTGCCTCCGGGACAGGGGCGGGAGTTTCCTACAATGAGCAGTTCTTC. Translation: CASSASGTGAGVSYNEQFF.

This clone came up a few times. This sequence joins TRBV12-5 and TRBJ2-5; 8 bases line up with TRBD1. The germline V gene encodes CDR1 LGHNT and CDR2 FRNRAP. CDR3 length: 14 residues. CDR3 bases: TGTGCCGGTTTGGCGGACAGGGTCGAAGAGACCCAGTACTTC. Protein sequence: CAGLADRVEETQYF.

V and J are TRBV5-1 and TRBJ1-3; D is undetermined. The CDR3 is 16 residues long. V lost 4 bases, J lost 4 bases, and 18 bases lay in between. Germline-derived CDR1 and CDR2 are SGHRS and YFSETQ. The CDR3 nucleotides read TGCGCCAGCAGCCAAGATTATCCCGGGGTCGGAAACACCATATATTTT. The encoded protein is CASSQDYPGVGNTIYF.

The V call is TRBV19, the J call TRBJ2-3; 9 bases map to TRBD1. Germline loops: CDR1 LNHDA, CDR2 SQIVND (reference sequence). The CDR3 is 17 amino acids. Trimming took 10 bases from V and 3 from J; bases not matched to a gene: 17. The CDR3: CATSTGTGSGGTDTQYF. Here the CDR3 DNA reads TGTGCCACTTCTACCGGGACAGGGTCGGGTGGAACAGATACGCAGTATTTT.

The V gene is TRBV11-3, the J gene TRBJ2-1, with TRBD2 matching 9 bases. In germline, CDR1 is SGHNT, CDR2 YENEEA. This CDR3 contains 17 residues. V was clipped by 3 bases and J by 0 bases; unmatched bases: 6. The CDR3 loop is CASSLELAGNSYNEQFF. The CDR3 nucleotides are TGTGCCAGCAGCTTGGAGCTAGCGGGAAACTCCTACAATGAGCAGTTCTTC.

A few counts support this clone. The chain links TRBV11-3 to TRBJ1-1, with D tentatively TRBD1 (6 bases). The length of the CDR3 is 16 residues. Trimming stripped 3 bases from V and 5 bases from J, with 19 bases between. Germline CDR1 SGHNT, CDR2 YENEEA. The CDR3 region is CASSLEWGQIGTEAFF. Here the CDR3 DNA reads TGTGCCAGCAGCTTGGAGTGGGGGCAAATCGGGACTGAAGCTTTCTTT.